Listed here is a single T cell receptor (beta chain). Antigen: not known. Clones were read by immunoSEQ multiplex PCR, and TCRdb kept only the in-frame ones, dropping some. Of roughly 260,000 clones in the sample, more than 75% were seen once. This entry is derived from a study of cytomegalovirus exposure and HLA in healthy donors. Study information: It was reported in a later analysis that the same platform had been used for the 90 to 150 validation repertoires as for the 666 first-cohort repertoires. Whole-study findings and limits: Among TCR beta chains, those listed as cytomegalovirus-associated numbered over 150. The authors confirmed in vitro that a few CMV-associated chains were specific for CMV antigens.

Sequenced input: PBMCs. The sequence derives from a man aged 18-30 years in good health and CMV-seronegative.

DNA of the CDR3: TGTGCCAGCAGCGTACATAGGGGTTCCAATGAGCAGTTCTTC. It yields the protein CASSVHRGSNEQFF. The chain combines TRBV9 with TRBJ2-1; perhaps TRBD1 as D (5 bases). The germline V and J ends were trimmed by 1 base and 6 bases, with 11 bases remaining between them. The CDR3 runs to 14 residues. Germline V gene lookup returns CDR1 SGDLS and CDR2 YYNGEE.